A single sample is the source of the 32 T cell receptor beta chains below, sequenced in a study of neoadjuvant anti-PD-1 for oral cavity cancer. The table came from immunoSEQ multiplex PCR; TCRdb's copy has only in-frame clones and leaves some out. Of around 2,000 clones listed, just under 60% were seen once; the top ten hold around 17%. Time point defined: after neoadjuvant nivolumab, at surgical resection. The sample here was tumor tissue, taken after nivolumab (anti-PD-1) treatment. The receptors were sampled from a person between 35 and 79 years old with oral cavity squamous cell carcinoma.

This rearrangement joins TRBV6-5 to TRBJ2-2; the D gene is possibly TRBD1 (6 bases). This CDR3 is built from 15 residues. The V gene's germline CDR1 is MNHEY and CDR2 SVGAGI. V was trimmed by 6 bases and J by 2 bases, leaving 13 bases between them. The CDR3 reads CASSPDSTNTGELFF. CDR3 coding DNA: TGTGCCAGCAGCCCGGACAGCACCAACACCGGGGAGCTGTTTTTT.

The V gene is TRBV19, the J gene TRBJ2-5; 8 nucleotides match TRBD2. CDR1 and CDR2 from the germline V gene are LNHDA and SQIVND (reference sequence). The length of the CDR3 is 16 residues. V was clipped by 4 bases and J by 1 base; unmatched bases: 8. The DNA for the CDR3 is TGTGCCAGTAGTAAGGTTAGCGGGGCCTTCCAAGAGACCCAGTACTTC. It encodes CASSKVSGAFQETQYF.

CDR3 protein: CASSPGTGGITEAFF. CDR3 nucleotide sequence: TGTGCCAGCAGCCCCGGGACAGGGGGCATTACTGAAGCTTTCTTT. This rearrangement joins TRBV7-3 to TRBJ1-1; 12 bases are a match to TRBD1. With 5 bases clipped from V and 5 bases from J, the junction kept 6 bases outside the gene matches. In germline, CDR1 is SGHTA, CDR2 FQGTGA. The CDR3 runs to 15 residues.

The V and J genes are TRBV29-1 and TRBJ2-1; 7 bases match TRBD2. The CDR3 extends over 16 amino acids. Germline V CDR1 and CDR2: SQVTM, ANQGSEA. Trimming removed 3 bases from V and 1 base from J; junction bases left unmatched: 9. CDR3 nucleotide sequence: TGCAGCGTTGAGCTGGTAGCGGGTTTTTCCTACAATGAGCAGTTCTTC. It is translated as CSVELVAGFSYNEQFF.

The V gene is TRBV5-4, the J gene TRBJ2-2, with D perhaps matching TRBD1 or TRBD2 (5 bases each). Germline assignment: CDR1 SGHNT and CDR2 YYREEE (reference sequence). Trimming removed 7 bases at V and 6 bases at J, with 13 bases between. CDR3 length: 13 amino acids. The CDR3 loop reads CASRRGMAGELFF. The CDR3 DNA follows: TGTGCCAGCCGACGGGGCATGGCCGGGGAGCTGTTTTTT.

V gene TRBV7-6 combines with J gene TRBJ1-1, with 7 bases identical to TRBD1. The CDR3 has 13 residues. From germline, CDR1 is SGHVS and CDR2 FNYEAQ. V lost 5 bases, J lost 1 base, and 1 base stayed unmatched. The CDR3 loop is CASSRGPNTEAFF. CDR3 bases: TGTGCCAGCAGCAGGGGGCCGAACACTGAAGCTTTCTTT.

The chain joins TRBV28 to TRBJ2-2, with 10 bases lining up with TRBD1. J was trimmed by 3 bases and V by 2 bases; bases with no gene match: 6. This CDR3 has 17 amino acids. The germline gives CDR1 MDHEN, CDR2 SYDVKM. CDR3 nucleotides: TGTGCCAGCAGTTTAGGTGACAGGGGGCTTGACACCGGGGAGCTGTTTTTT. Translation: CASSLGDRGLDTGELFF.

CDR3 coding DNA: TGTGCCAGCAGCCTCGGACAGGGGAGGACTGAAGCTTTCTTT. Encoded protein: CASSLGQGRTEAFF. V is TRBV7-9 and J is TRBJ1-1, with 9 bases matching TRBD1. The CDR3 totals 14 residues. Per the germline V gene, CDR1 is SEHNR and CDR2 is FQNEAQ (reference sequence). Trimming cost V 5 bases and J 5 bases; bases outside gene matches: 6.

The chain is built from TRBV7-9 and TRBJ2-5; D is ambiguous. The CDR3 covers 15 residues. Germline loops: CDR1 SEHNR, CDR2 FQNEAQ (reference sequence). V lost 2 bases to trimming and J lost 5 bases, with 15 bases between them. CDR3 in DNA: TGTGCCAGCAGCTTAATATTCGGCGCAATGGAGACCCAGTACTTC. This sequence encodes CASSLIFGAMETQYF.

The chain has TRBV28 and TRBJ1-1; D is uncertain. The CDR3 is made up of 13 amino acids. Trimming took off 2 bases at V and 1 base at J, with 5 bases between the two ends. CDR1 MDHEN and CDR2 SYDVKM come from the germline V gene. The CDR3 DNA reads as TGTGCCAGCAGTTTACAGTGGAACACTGAAGCTTTCTTT. Translation gives CASSLQWNTEAFF.

This clone was counted between two and nine times. The chain has TRBV7-8 and TRBJ2-2, with a weak D call TRBD1 (5 bases). The CDR3 is 15 residues long. Germline CDR1 SGHVS, CDR2 FQNEAQ. Trimming shortened V by 2 bases and J by 5 bases, and 12 bases separated the two germline ends. This chain's CDR3 is CASSLIQGPTGELFF. Here the CDR3 DNA reads TGTGCCAGCAGCTTAATCCAGGGCCCTACCGGGGAGCTGTTTTTT.

The V call is TRBV5-6, the J call TRBJ2-7; the match to TRBD2 covers 7 bases. CDR1 and CDR2 from the germline V gene are SGHDT and YYEEEE. This CDR3 contains 16 residues. Trimming took 4 bases from V and 4 from J; bases not matched to a gene: 14. The CDR3 bases are TGTGCCAGCAGCCTGCTCAACTCGGGGGGTGTTTACGAGCAGTACTTC. It yields the protein CASSLLNSGGVYEQYF.

CDR3 nucleotides: TGTGCCAGTAGTTCACCCCGGGACAGGGGATTCTATGGCTACACCTTC. This codes for CASSSPRDRGFYGYTF. This chain connects TRBV19 to TRBJ1-2, with TRBD1 matching 10 bases. Losses at the gene ends were 5 bases for V and 4 bases for J; bases not matched to a gene: 10. This CDR3 is built from 16 residues. CDR1 and CDR2 (germline): LNHDA, SQIVND (reference sequence).

The rearrangement uses TRBV6-1 and TRBJ2-3, with 10 bases matching TRBD2. The J segment lost 6 bases and the V segment lost 2 bases, leaving 11 bases of the junction unmatched. The CDR3 spans 17 residues. Germline lookup yields CDR1 MNHNS and CDR2 SASEGT. CDR3 residues: CASSEMTSGYVMDTQYF. The DNA for the CDR3 is TGTGCCAGCAGTGAAATGACTAGCGGGTATGTGATGGATACGCAGTATTTT.

The V and J genes are TRBV10-2 and TRBJ2-2; a possible D gene is TRBD1 (5 bases). V lost 5 bases and J 1 base, leaving 5 bases between the germline ends. There are 13 residues in the CDR3. Germline CDR1 and CDR2: WSHSY and SAAADI. In DNA, the CDR3 is TGCGCCAGCAGTACAGGGAACACCGGGGAGCTGTTTTTT. Amino acids: CASSTGNTGELFF.

This clone was recorded a few times. J is TRBJ1-5 and V is TRBV19; 7 positions agree with TRBD1. V shed 4 bases, J shed 2 bases, and the junction held 2 bases outside the gene matches. Germline loops: CDR1 LNHDA, CDR2 SQIVND (reference sequence). This CDR3 has 14 amino acids. The CDR3 sequence: CASSTDRGNQPQHF. CDR3 bases: TGTGCCAGTAGTACTGACAGGGGCAATCAGCCCCAGCATTTT.

V usage is TRBV5-1 and J usage is TRBJ2-6; the D is unclear. Germline CDR1 reads SGHRS; CDR2 reads YFSETQ. This CDR3 spans 15 amino acids. Deletions cut 7 bases from V and 1 base from J, with 12 bases between. CDR3 amino acids: CASEAVPSGANVLTF. CDR3 bases: TGCGCCAGCGAGGCGGTGCCGTCTGGGGCCAACGTCCTGACTTTC.

CDR3 residues: CASSLDRNGYTF. CDR3 in DNA: TGCGCCAGCAGCTTGGACAGGAATGGCTACACCTTC. The rearrangement links TRBV5-1 to TRBJ1-2; possibly TRBD1 for D (5 bases). The V end lost 0 bases, the J end lost 6 bases, and 6 bases lay between the germline ends. CDR3 length: 12 residues. CDR1 SGHRS and CDR2 YFSETQ come from the germline V gene. Drawing the rest from reference TRBV5-1 and TRBJ1-2, the complete variable domain is KAGVTQTPRYLIKTRGQQVTLSCSPISGHRSVSWYQQTPGQGLQFLFEYFSETQRNKGNFPGRFSGRQFSNSRSEMNVSTLELGDSALYLCASSLDRNGYTFGSGTRLTVV.

The chain joins TRBV27 to TRBJ1-5, with D maybe TRBD1 (5 bases). This CDR3 is 14 amino acids long. CDR1 is MNHEY and CDR2 is SMNVEV in the germline V gene (reference sequence). V lost 5 bases, J lost 4 bases, and 12 bases lay in between. This CDR3 is CASSPRDGNQPQHF. The CDR3, as DNA: TGTGCCAGCAGTCCCCGGGACGGAAATCAGCCCCAGCATTTT.

This clone occurred a few times. V and J are TRBV11-2 and TRBJ2-2; TRBD2 aligns across 7 bases. Unmatched junction bases numbered 2, after V lost 8 bases and J lost 8 bases. There are 11 residues in the CDR3. Germline loops: CDR1 SGHAT, CDR2 FQNNGV. This CDR3 is CASGSGGELFF. The CDR3 coding sequence is TGTGCCAGCGGTAGCGGGGGGGAGCTGTTTTTT. Variable domain in full (rest from reference TRBV11-2 and TRBJ2-2): EAGVAQSPRYKIIEKRQSVAFWCNPISGHATLYWYQQILGQGPKLLIQFQNNGVVDDSQLPKDRFSAERLKGVDSTLKIQPAKLEDSAVYLCASGSGGELFFGEGSRLTVL.

V and J are TRBV30 and TRBJ2-7; D is ambiguous. The germline V and J ends were trimmed by 7 bases and 4 bases, with 14 bases remaining between them. CDR1 is GTSNPN and CDR2 is SVGIG in the germline V gene (reference sequence). The CDR3 runs to 12 residues. This CDR3 is CAFPKADYEQYF. The CDR3 DNA reads TGTGCCTTCCCGAAGGCGGATTACGAGCAGTACTTC.

This clone is large. The chain is built from TRBV7-8 and TRBJ2-7; 7 nucleotides match TRBD1. CDR3 length: 14 amino acids. The germline CDR1 and CDR2 sequences are SGHVS and FQNEAQ. V dropped 5 bases and J dropped 3; count of bases not matched to a gene: 7. CDR3 protein: CASSNDRVYYEQYF. The CDR3 region has the DNA TGTGCCAGCAGCAATGACAGGGTCTACTACGAGCAGTACTTC. Full variable domain (rest looked up from reference TRBV7-8 and TRBJ2-7): GAGVSQSPRYKVAKRGQDVALRCDPISGHVSLFWYQQALGQGPEFLTYFQNEAQLDKSGLPSDRFFAERPEGSVSTLKIQRTQQEDSAVYLCASSNDRVYYEQYFGPGTRLTVT.

This clone was found a few times. This chain connects TRBV2 to TRBJ2-7, with D possibly matching TRBD1 (6 bases). The germline gives CDR1 SNHLY, CDR2 FYNNEI. This CDR3 comprises 15 residues. V dropped 4 bases and J dropped 0 bases, with 13 bases sitting between them. CDR3 coding DNA: TGTGCCAGCAGTGTCTCCGGGACAAACTCCTACGAGCAGTACTTC. Amino acid sequence: CASSVSGTNSYEQYF. Filled out from reference TRBV2 and TRBJ2-7, the complete variable domain reads EPEVTQTPSHQVTQMGQEVILRCVPISNHLYFYWYRQILGQKVEFLVSFYNNEISEKSEIFDDQFSVERPDGSNFTLKIRSTKLEDSAMYFCASSVSGTNSYEQYFGPGTRLTVT.

This chain uses TRBV27 with TRBJ2-2; 12 bases agree with TRBD2. The CDR3 has 16 amino acids. V was pared by 5 bases and J by 5 bases, with 6 bases of the junction left unmatched. Germline CDR1 is MNHEY and CDR2 is SMNVEV (reference sequence). DNA for the CDR3: TGTGCCAGCAGTCCCCCGCTAGCGGGAGGGACCGGGGAGCTGTTTTTT. It yields the protein CASSPPLAGGTGELFF.

The chain couples TRBV6-1 to TRBJ1-4; D ambiguous. The germline V gene encodes CDR1 MNHNS and CDR2 SASEGT. V gave up 5 bases and J gave up 8 bases, with 15 bases separating them. This CDR3 comprises 14 residues. CDR3 nucleotides: TGTGCCAGCAGTCAACGAACTGGTGAGGAAAAACTGTTTTTT. Its protein is CASSQRTGEEKLFF.

This clone has a handful of counts. The rearrangement joins TRBV29-1 to TRBJ2-7; TRBD2 matches at 9 bases. The germline V gene encodes CDR1 SQVTM and CDR2 ANQGSEA. The trim removed 4 bases at V and 5 bases at J, leaving 6 bases unmatched. This CDR3 has 13 amino acids. The CDR3 spells CSVAGGRDDEQYF. The CDR3 region has the DNA TGCAGCGTTGCTGGCGGGAGGGACGACGAGCAGTACTTC.

J is TRBJ2-7 and V is TRBV30; no reliable D call. CDR3 length: 11 amino acids. Trimming shortened V by 2 bases and J by 3 bases, and 5 bases separated the two germline ends. Germline V lookup: CDR1 GTSNPN, CDR2 SVGIG (reference sequence). The CDR3 nucleotides are TGTGCCTGGAGTCCGTACTACGAGCAGTACTTC. It encodes CAWSPYYEQYF.

A few counts support this clone. The chain is built from TRBV27 and TRBJ2-1; no clear D. From germline, CDR1 is MNHEY and CDR2 SMNVEV (reference sequence). The CDR3 totals 13 residues. Trimming left V 6 bases short and J 7 bases short, with 13 bases between. The CDR3 reads CASRAPTRNEQFF. The CDR3 bases are TGTGCCAGCAGAGCGCCGACTCGGAATGAGCAGTTCTTC.

This clone was found a few times. The chain couples TRBV19 to TRBJ2-1, with 8 bases aligning to TRBD2. Germline V gives CDR1 LNHDA, CDR2 SQIVND (reference sequence). V shed 5 bases and J 12 bases; nucleotides not matched to a gene: 9. The CDR3 is 13 residues long. DNA of the CDR3: TGTGCCAGTAGTGGACTAGCAGTGCCTGGGCAGTTCTTC. This translates into CASSGLAVPGQFF.

This clone appeared a single time. V gene TRBV20-1 combines with J gene TRBJ2-7; D remains unclear. The V end was cut by 0 bases, the J end by 5 bases, with 5 bases between. Per the germline V gene, CDR1 is DFQATT and CDR2 is SNEGSKA (reference sequence). The CDR3 contains 11 residues. The CDR3 reads CSARDLHEQYF. Here the CDR3 DNA reads TGCAGTGCTAGAGATCTGCACGAGCAGTACTTC.

The chain recombines TRBV21-1 with TRBJ2-6; no check of the table's D call, TRBD2, against the DNA was made. TRBV21-1 constitutes a pseudogene. The CDR3 extends over 18 amino acids. The CDR3 is CASSSEGNPSSGANVLTF. The CDR3 coding sequence is TGTGCCAGCAGCTCCGAGGGCAATCCGAGCTCTGGGGCCAACGTCCTGACTTTC.

This chain joins TRBV4-2 and TRBJ1-4, with D possibly being TRBD1 (5 bases). The CDR3 consists of 17 residues. With 4 bases removed from V and 5 bases from J, the gap between germline ends came to 20 bases. Germline lookup yields CDR1 LGHNA and CDR2 YNFKEQ. This CDR3 is CASSPRQGAYSNEKLFF. The CDR3 nucleotides are TGTGCCAGCAGCCCCAGGCAGGGAGCCTACTCAAATGAAAAACTGTTTTTT.